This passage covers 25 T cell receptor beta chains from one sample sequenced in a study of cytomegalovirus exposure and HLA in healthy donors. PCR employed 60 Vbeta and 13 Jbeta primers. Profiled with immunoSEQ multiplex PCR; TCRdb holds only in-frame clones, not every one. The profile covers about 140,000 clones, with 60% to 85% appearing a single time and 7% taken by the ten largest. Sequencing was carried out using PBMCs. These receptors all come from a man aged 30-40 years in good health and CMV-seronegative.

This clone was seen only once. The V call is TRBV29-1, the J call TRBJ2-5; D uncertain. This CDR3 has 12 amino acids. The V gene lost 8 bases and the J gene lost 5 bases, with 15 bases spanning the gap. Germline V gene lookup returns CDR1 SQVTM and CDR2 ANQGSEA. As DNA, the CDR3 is TGCAGCACAACGTCCCTTTTGGAGACCCAGTACTTC. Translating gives CSTTSLLETQYF.

The CDR3 DNA sequence: TGTGCCAGTAGTTCCTCATCGGACAGGGATGGTGCCCATCAGCCCCAGCATTTT. Amino acids: CASSSSSDRDGAHQPQHF. The chain has TRBV19 and TRBJ1-5; 8 bases align to TRBD1. Per germline, CDR1 LNHDA and CDR2 SQIVND (reference sequence). J lost 5 bases, V lost 5 bases, and 17 bases had no gene match. The CDR3 is 18 amino acids. The full variable domain, rest sourced from reference TRBV19 and TRBJ1-5, is DGGITQSPKYLFRKEGQNVTLSCEQNLNHDAMYWYRQDPGQGLRLIYYSQIVNDFQKGDIAEGYSVSREKKESFPLTVTSAQKNPTAFYLCASSSSSDRDGAHQPQHFGDGTRLSIL.

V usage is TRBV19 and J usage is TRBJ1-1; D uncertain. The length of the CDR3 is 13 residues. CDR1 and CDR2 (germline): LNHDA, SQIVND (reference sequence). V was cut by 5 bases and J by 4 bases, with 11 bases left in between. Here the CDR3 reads CASSAEAFTEAFF. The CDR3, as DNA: TGTGCCAGTAGTGCCGAGGCTTTCACTGAAGCTTTCTTT.

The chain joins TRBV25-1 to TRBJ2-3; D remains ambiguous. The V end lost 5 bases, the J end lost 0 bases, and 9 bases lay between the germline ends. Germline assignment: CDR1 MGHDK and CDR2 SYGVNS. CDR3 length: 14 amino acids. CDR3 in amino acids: CASSFTESTDTQYF. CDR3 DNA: TGTGCCAGCAGTTTTACGGAGAGCACAGATACGCAGTATTTT.

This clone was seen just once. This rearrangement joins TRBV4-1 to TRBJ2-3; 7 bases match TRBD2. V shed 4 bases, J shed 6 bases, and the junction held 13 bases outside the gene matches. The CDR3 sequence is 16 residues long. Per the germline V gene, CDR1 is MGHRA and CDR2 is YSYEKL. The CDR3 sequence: CASSLLPAGVSDTQYF. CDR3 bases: TGCGCCAGCAGCCTCCTCCCCGCGGGAGTATCTGATACGCAGTATTTT.

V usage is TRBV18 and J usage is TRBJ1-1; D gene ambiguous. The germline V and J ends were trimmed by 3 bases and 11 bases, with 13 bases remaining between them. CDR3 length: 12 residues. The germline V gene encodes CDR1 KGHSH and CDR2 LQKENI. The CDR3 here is CASSPTLPGAFF. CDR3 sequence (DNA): TGTGCCAGCTCACCCACCCTCCCGGGGGCTTTCTTT.

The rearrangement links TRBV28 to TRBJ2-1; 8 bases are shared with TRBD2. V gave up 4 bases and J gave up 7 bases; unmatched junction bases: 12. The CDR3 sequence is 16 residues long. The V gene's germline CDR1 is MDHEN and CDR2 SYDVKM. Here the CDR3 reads CASSSNLAGNGNEQFF. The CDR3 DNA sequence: TGTGCCAGCAGTTCCAATTTAGCGGGGAACGGAAATGAGCAGTTCTTC.

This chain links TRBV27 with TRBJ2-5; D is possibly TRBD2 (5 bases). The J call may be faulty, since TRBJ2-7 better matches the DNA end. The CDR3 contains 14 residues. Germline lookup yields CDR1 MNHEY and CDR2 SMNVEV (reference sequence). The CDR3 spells CASSLADGRDEQYF. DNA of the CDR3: TGTGCCAGCAGTTTGGCGGACGGGCGGGACGAGCAGTACTTC.

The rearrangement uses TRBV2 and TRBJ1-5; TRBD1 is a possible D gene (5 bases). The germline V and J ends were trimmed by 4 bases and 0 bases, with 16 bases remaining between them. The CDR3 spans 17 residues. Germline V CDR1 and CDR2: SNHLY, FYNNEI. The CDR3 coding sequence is TGTGCCAGCAGTGTGGAACGGGGCGGGAGTAGCAATCAGCCCCAGCATTTT. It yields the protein CASSVERGGSSNQPQHF.

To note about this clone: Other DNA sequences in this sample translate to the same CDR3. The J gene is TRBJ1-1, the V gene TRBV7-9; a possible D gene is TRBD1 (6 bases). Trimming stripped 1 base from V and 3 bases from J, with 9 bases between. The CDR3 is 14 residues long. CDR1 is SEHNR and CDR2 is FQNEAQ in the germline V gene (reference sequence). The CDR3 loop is CASSLDRVDTEAFF. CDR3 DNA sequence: TGTGCCAGCAGCTTAGACAGGGTCGACACTGAAGCTTTCTTT. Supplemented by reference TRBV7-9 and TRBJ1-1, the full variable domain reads DTGVSQNPRHKITKRGQNVTFRCDPISEHNRLYWYRQTLGQGPEFLTYFQNEAQLEKSRLLSDRFSAERPKGSFSTLEIQRTEQGDSAMYLCASSLDRVDTEAFFGQGTRLTVV.

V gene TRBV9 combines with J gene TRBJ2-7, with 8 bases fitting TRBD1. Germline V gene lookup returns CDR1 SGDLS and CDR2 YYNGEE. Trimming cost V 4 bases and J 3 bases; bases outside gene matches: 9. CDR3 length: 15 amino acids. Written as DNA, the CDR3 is TGTGCCAGCAGCCGACTTGGACAGGGAGGCTACGAGCAGTACTTC. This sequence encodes CASSRLGQGGYEQYF. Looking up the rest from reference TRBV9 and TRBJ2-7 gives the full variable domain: DSGVTQTPKHLITATGQRVTLRCSPRSGDLSVYWYQQSLDQGLQFLIQYYNGEERAKGNILERFSAQQFPDLHSELNLSSLELGDSALYFCASSRLGQGGYEQYFGPGTRLTVT.

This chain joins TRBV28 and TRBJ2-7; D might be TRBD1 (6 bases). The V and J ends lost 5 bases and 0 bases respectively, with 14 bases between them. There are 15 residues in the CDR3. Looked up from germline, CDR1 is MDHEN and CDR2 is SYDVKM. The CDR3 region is CASSPQGTGSYEQYF. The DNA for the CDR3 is TGTGCCAGCAGTCCTCAGGGGACGGGCTCCTACGAGCAGTACTTC.

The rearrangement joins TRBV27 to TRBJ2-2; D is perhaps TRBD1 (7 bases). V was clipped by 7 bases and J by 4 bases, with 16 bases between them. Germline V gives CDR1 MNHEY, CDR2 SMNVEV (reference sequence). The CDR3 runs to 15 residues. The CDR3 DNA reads TGTGCCAGCACCCCGGAGGGGGCAGGCACCGGGGAGCTGTTTTTT. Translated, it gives CASTPEGAGTGELFF.

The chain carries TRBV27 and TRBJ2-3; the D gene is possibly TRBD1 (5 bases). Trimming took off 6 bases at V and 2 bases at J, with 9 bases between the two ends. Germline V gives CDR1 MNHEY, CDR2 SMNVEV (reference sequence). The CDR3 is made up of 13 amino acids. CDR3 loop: CASRTGATDTQYF. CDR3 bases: TGTGCCAGCAGAACTGGGGCCACAGATACGCAGTATTTT.

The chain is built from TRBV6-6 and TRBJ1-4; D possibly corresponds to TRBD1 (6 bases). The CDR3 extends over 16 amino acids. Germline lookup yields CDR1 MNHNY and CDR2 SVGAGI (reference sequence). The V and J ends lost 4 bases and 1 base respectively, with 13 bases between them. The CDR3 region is CASSSTVQGTNEKLFF. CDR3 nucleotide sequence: TGTGCCAGCAGTTCGACCGTACAGGGAACTAATGAAAAACTGTTTTTT.

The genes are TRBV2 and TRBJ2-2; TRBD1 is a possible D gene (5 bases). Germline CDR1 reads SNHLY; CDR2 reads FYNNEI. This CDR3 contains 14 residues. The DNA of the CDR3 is TGTGCTATTCAGGGCGTCAGGACGACCGGGGAGCTGTTTTTT. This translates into CAIQGVRTTGELFF.

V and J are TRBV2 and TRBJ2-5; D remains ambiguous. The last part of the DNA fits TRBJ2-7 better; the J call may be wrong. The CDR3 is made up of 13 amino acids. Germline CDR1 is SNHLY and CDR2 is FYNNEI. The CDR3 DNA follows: TGTGCCAGCAGTGAAGGGGCAGCCTACGAGCAGTACTTC. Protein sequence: CASSEGAAYEQYF.

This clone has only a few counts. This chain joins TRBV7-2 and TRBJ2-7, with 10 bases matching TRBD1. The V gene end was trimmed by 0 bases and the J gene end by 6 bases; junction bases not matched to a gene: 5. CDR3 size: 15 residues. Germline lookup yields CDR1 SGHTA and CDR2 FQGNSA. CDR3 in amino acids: CASSLAHGTGAEQYF. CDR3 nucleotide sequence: TGTGCCAGCAGCTTAGCGCATGGGACAGGGGCCGAGCAGTACTTC.

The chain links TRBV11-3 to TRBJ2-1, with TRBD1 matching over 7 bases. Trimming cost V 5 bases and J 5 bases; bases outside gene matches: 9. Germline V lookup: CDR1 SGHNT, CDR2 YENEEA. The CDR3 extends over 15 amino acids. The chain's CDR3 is CASSNRQGRNNEQFF. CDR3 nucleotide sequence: TGTGCCAGCAGCAACAGACAGGGCCGAAACAATGAGCAGTTCTTC.

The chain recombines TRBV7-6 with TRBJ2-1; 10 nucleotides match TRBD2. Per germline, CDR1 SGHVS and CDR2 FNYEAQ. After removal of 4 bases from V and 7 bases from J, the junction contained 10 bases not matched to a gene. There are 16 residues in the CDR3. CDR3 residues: CASSYPSGGLRNEQFF. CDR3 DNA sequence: TGTGCCAGCAGCTACCCTAGCGGGGGCCTTAGGAATGAGCAGTTCTTC.

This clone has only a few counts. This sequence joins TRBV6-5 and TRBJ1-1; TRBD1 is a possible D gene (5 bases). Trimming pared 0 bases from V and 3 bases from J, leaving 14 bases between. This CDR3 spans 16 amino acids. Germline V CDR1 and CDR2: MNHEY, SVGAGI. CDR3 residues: CASSYSSTGGDTEAFF. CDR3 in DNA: TGTGCCAGCAGTTACTCTAGTACCGGAGGGGACACTGAAGCTTTCTTT.

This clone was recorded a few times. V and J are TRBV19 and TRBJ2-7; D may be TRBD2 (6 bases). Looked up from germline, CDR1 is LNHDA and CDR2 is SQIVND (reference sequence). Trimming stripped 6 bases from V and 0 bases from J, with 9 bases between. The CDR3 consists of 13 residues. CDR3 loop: CASSRLDSYEQYF. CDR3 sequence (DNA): TGTGCCAGTAGCAGACTAGACTCCTACGAGCAGTACTTC.

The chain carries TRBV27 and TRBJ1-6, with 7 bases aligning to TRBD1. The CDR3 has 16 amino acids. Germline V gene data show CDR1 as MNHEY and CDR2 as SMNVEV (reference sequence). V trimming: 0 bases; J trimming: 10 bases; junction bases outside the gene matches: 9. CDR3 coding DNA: TGTGCCAGCAGTTTATCGGGCAGGGGGTCATACTCACCCCTCCACTTT. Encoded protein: CASSLSGRGSYSPLHF.

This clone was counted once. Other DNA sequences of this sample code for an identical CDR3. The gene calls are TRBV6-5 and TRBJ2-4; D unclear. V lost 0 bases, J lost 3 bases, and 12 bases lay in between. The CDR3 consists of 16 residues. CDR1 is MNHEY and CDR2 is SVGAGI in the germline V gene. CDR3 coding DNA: TGTGCCAGCAGTTACTCCGATCCCCGAGGCAAAAACATTCAGTACTTC. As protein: CASSYSDPRGKNIQYF.

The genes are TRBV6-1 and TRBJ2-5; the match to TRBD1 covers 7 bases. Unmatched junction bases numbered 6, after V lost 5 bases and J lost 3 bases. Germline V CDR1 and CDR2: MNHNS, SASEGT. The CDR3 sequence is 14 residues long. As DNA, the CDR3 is TGTGCCAGCAGTTCTCTAGACAGGGAAGAGACCCAGTACTTC. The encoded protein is CASSSLDREETQYF.